This TCR beta chain is from a study of cytomegalovirus exposure and HLA in healthy donors. Turning to the study itself: In a later analysis, it was reported that the roughly 120 validation repertoires had been produced on the same platform as the roughly 700 repertoires belonging to the first cohort.

Findings of the study overall: The tendency of first-cohort TCR clusters to co-occur in the 120 or so validation repertoires was the finding of a later analysis. Roughly 170 TCR beta chains were listed as cytomegalovirus-associated.

The CDR3 sequence is 15 residues long. V was pared by 5 bases and J by 0 bases, with 14 bases between. The germline CDR1 and CDR2 sequences are MNHEY and SMNVEV (reference sequence). The protocol was immunoSEQ multiplex PCR, while the TCRdb copy is restricted to in-frame clones and leaves out a portion. This table has approximately 220,000 clones, roughly 84% appearing once. About this clone: As yet, its antigen is unknown.

This clonotype originated in a woman in her twenties or thirties in good health and CMV-seropositive. The chain combines TRBV27 with TRBJ2-7; D unresolved. The sample taken for sequencing was PBMCs. The CDR3 is CASSEGPQSSYEQYF. The CDR3 coding sequence is TGTGCCAGCAGTGAAGGACCCCAGAGCTCCTACGAGCAGTACTTC.